This is a list of T cell receptor beta chains from one sample in a study of T cell responses to AZD1222 COVID-19 vaccine. Measured with immunoSEQ multiplex PCR; TCRdb has only the in-frame clones, and not every one. The sample includes approximately 61,000 clones, around 81% of them seen just once. The material was peripheral blood, obtained 28 days after the second AZD1222 dose. Receptors were obtained from an adult who received the AZD1222 COVID-19 vaccine. Both conserved end residues are part of each CDR3. The D gene is left open where the match is weak. A clone size is listed for some rows: how often the clone was seen (once, few, many), or a class if it is expanded.

v_call	j_call	clone_size	d_call	cdr3_length	cdr3_aa	cdr3_nt
TRBV18	TRBJ1-1	NA	TRBD1	15	CASSQERQGDTEAFF	TGTGCCAGCTCACAAGAGAGACAGGGTGACACTGAAGCTTTCTTT
TRBV4-2	TRBJ2-1	NA	NA	13	CASSSVEGDEQFF	TGTGCCAGCAGCAGCGTTGAGGGGGATGAGCAGTTCTTC
TRBV9	TRBJ1-6	NA	NA	15	CASSPAPTLSSPLHF	TGTGCCAGCAGCCCCGCCCCTACGCTCTCCTCACCCCTCCACTTT
TRBV3-1/TRBV3-2	TRBJ2-7	NA	NA	12	CASSQGGVEQYF	TGTGCCAGCAGCCAAGGGGGGGTCGAGCAGTACTTC
TRBV18	TRBJ2-7	once	NA	12	CASSPSQTEQYF	TGTGCCAGCTCACCATCACAGACCGAGCAGTACTTC
TRBV5-1	TRBJ1-1	once	NA	16	CASSLAASRADTEAFF	TGCGCCAGCAGCTTGGCCGCTTCTCGGGCAGACACTGAAGCTTTCTTT
TRBV7-2	TRBJ2-3	NA	NA	12	CASSRSRDTQYF	TGTGCCAGCAGCCGCAGCCGAGATACGCAGTATTTT
TRBV5-4	TRBJ2-7	NA	NA	13	CASSSGTSYEQYF	TGTGCCAGCAGCTCAGGGACCTCCTACGAGCAGTACTTC
TRBV19	TRBJ1-5	NA	NA	16	CASSTVGGSYNQPQHF	TGTGCCAGTAGTACCGTCGGGGGAAGCTACAATCAGCCCCAGCATTTT
TRBV19	TRBJ1-1	NA	NA	13	CASRVLGNTEAFF	TGTGCCAGTAGGGTTCTGGGGAACACTGAAGCTTTCTTT
TRBV19	TRBJ2-1	NA	TRBD2	17	CASSIPLLAGVGNEQFF	TGTGCCAGTAGTATCCCCTTACTAGCGGGAGTTGGAAATGAGCAGTTCTTC
TRBV7-9	TRBJ2-1	NA	TRBD2	15	CASSLGTSGSNEQFF	TGTGCCAGCAGCTTAGGGACTAGCGGGAGCAATGAGCAGTTCTTC
TRBV5-1	TRBJ1-4	once	NA	16	CARRDKRGAGDEKLFF	TGCGCCCGCCGGGACAAGCGGGGGGCCGGGGATGAAAAACTGTTTTTT
TRBV24-1	TRBJ2-3	NA	NA	11	CATSAVDTQYF	TGTGCCACCAGCGCGGTGGATACGCAGTATTTT
TRBV7-9	TRBJ2-7	NA	TRBD1	14	CASSTRDSLNEQYF	TGTGCCAGCAGCACGAGGGACAGTCTGAACGAGCAGTACTTC
TRBV15	TRBJ2-2	NA	NA	12	CATSRRLGELFF	TGTGCCACCAGCAGAAGGCTAGGGGAGCTGTTTTTT
TRBV7-7	TRBJ2-1	once	TRBD2	16	CASSRGLAGGSDEQFF	TGTGCCAGCAGCAGGGGACTAGCGGGAGGGAGTGATGAGCAGTTCTTC
TRBV6-4	TRBJ2-1	few	NA	13	CASSEFFSGQQFF	TGTGCCAGCAGTGAATTTTTTAGCGGACAGCAGTTCTTC
TRBV2	TRBJ2-1	NA	NA	13	CASRASHYNEQFF	TGTGCCAGCAGGGCTAGCCACTACAATGAGCAGTTCTTC